A selection of T cell receptor beta chains follows, all from one sample in a study of CD8+ T cells in alopecia areata. TCRdb keeps only in-frame clones here, not all; method: immunoSEQ multiplex PCR. The sample records around 3,500 clones, roughly 70% being singletons. The material was skin, obtained at week 24, from a patient treated with tofacitinib. Source of these receptors: a human donor with alopecia areata. The CDR3 runs from the conserved cysteine through the conserved F or W. The D gene is left open where the match is weak. The listing skips clone size in some rows; elsewhere it reads once, few, many or a size class.

TGCGCCAGCAGCCCAGTAGACATGGGTTTTCTTTCTTACACTGAAGCTTTCTTT CASSPVDMGFLSYTEAFF NA TRBV4-1 once TRBJ1-1
TGTGCCACCAGCAGAGATAGGGACAGGGGTAACGAGCAGTACTTC CATSRDRDRGNEQYF TRBD1 TRBV15 NA TRBJ2-7
TGTGCCTGGAGTGCCCAGGGTAATTCACCCCTCCACTTT CAWSAQGNSPLHF NA TRBV30 NA TRBJ1-6
TGTGCCAGCAGTTTAGGCAACACCGGGGAGCTGTTTTTT CASSLGNTGELFF NA TRBV28 NA TRBJ2-2
TGCGCCAGCAGCCAAGCTTGGGTAACCTCTGGGGCCAACGTCCTGACTTTC CASSQAWVTSGANVLTF NA TRBV4-3 NA TRBJ2-6
TGCGCCAGCAGCCCTGGGGGACACCAGGGAGAGACCCAGTACTTC CASSPGGHQGETQYF NA TRBV4-3 NA TRBJ2-5
TGTGCCAGCAGCCCTAGCGGGACCTACGAGCAGTACTTC CASSPSGTYEQYF TRBD2 TRBV7-9 NA TRBJ2-7
TGTGCCATCAGTGGGACTACCTACGAGCAGTACTTC CAISGTTYEQYF NA TRBV10-3 NA TRBJ2-7
TGTGCCAGCAGCTTAGGATACCGGGACAGGGATAATCAGCCCCAGCATTTT CASSLGYRDRDNQPQHF TRBD1 TRBV7-8 NA TRBJ1-5
TGTGCCAGCAGCCCCCCGGGGACCGGAGTAAACTATGGCTACACCTTC CASSPPGTGVNYGYTF NA TRBV9 NA TRBJ1-2
TGTGCCAGTAGTCTCAACCAGGGTCCGGGAGACAATGAGCAGTTCTTC CASSLNQGPGDNEQFF NA TRBV19 NA TRBJ2-1
TGTGCCAGCAGTTACACGGTTAATCAGCCCCAGCATTTT CASSYTVNQPQHF NA TRBV6-6 NA TRBJ1-5
TGCGCCAGCAGCTCCGGACAGGGGGCGGATGGATCGAATGAGCAGTTCTTC CASSSGQGADGSNEQFF TRBD1 TRBV5-1 few TRBJ2-1
TGTGCCAGCAGCCTAGACACTCGGGGGACAGATACGCAGTATTTT CASSLDTRGTDTQYF NA TRBV11-2 NA TRBJ2-3
TGCGCCAGCAGGGGCGGGGGGTCCGCGAACACCGGGGAGCTGTTTTTT CASRGGGSANTGELFF TRBD2 TRBV10-1 once TRBJ2-2
TGTGCCAGCTCACCCCAGGGCTCTGGGGCCAACGTCCTGACTTTC CASSPQGSGANVLTF NA TRBV18 NA TRBJ2-6
TGCAGCGTTGTCTCAGGGCTTTTAACAGATACGCAGTATTTT CSVVSGLLTDTQYF NA TRBV29-1 NA TRBJ2-3
TGTGCCTGTCACCCCGGGGGGGGATTCGTACGGGACACTGAAGCTTTCTTT CACHPGGGFVRDTEAFF NA TRBV30 once TRBJ1-1
TGTGCCAGCAGTCAAACACAGGGTTCCGGCGAGCAGTACTTC CASSQTQGSGEQYF NA TRBV6-5 few TRBJ2-7
TGTGCCAGCGAGCCGACGGACTTTAATGAAAAACTGTTTTTT CASEPTDFNEKLFF NA TRBV2 NA TRBJ1-4
TGTGCCATCAGTGAGTCGAATATGGACACCATATATTTT CAISESNMDTIYF NA TRBV10-3 few TRBJ1-3
TGTGCCAGCAGCTCACGAGCCGGGACAGGGGGGACAGATACGCAGTATTTT CASSSRAGTGGTDTQYF TRBD1 TRBV13 NA TRBJ2-3
TGTGCTAGTGGTTTGGTACCGGGCGGGAACACTGAAGCTTTCTTT CASGLVPGGNTEAFF NA TRBV12-5 NA TRBJ1-1